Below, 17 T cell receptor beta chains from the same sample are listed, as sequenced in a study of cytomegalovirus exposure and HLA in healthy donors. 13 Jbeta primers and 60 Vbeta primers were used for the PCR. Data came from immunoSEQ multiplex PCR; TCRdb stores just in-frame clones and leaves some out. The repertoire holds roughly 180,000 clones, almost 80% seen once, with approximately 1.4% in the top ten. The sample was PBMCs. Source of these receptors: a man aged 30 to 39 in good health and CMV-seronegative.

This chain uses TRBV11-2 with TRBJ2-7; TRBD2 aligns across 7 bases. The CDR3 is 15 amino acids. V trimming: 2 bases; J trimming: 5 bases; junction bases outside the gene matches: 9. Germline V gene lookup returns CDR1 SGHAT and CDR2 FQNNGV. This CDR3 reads CASSLTTRGGDEQYF. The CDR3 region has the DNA TGTGCCAGCAGCTTAACTACGCGGGGAGGGGACGAGCAGTACTTC.

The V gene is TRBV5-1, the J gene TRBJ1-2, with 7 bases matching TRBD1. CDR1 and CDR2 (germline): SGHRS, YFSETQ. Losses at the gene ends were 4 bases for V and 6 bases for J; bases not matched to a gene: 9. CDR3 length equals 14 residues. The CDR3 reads CASSDTGQVDGYTF. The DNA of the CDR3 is TGCGCCAGCAGCGACACCGGACAGGTCGATGGCTACACCTTC.

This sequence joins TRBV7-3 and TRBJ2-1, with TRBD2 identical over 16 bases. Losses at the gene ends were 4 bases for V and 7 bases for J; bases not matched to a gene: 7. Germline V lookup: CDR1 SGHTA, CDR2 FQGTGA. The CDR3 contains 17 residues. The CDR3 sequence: CASSSGLAGGYSNEQFF. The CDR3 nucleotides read TGTGCCAGCAGCTCGGGACTAGCGGGAGGGTATTCGAATGAGCAGTTCTTC.

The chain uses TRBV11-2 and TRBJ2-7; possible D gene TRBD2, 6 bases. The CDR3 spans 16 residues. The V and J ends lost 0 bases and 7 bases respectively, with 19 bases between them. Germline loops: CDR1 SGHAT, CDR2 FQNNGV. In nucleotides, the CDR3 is TGTGCCAGCAGCTTAGATTGGGGGGTCCCCTTGGGGGAGCAGTACTTC. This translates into CASSLDWGVPLGEQYF.

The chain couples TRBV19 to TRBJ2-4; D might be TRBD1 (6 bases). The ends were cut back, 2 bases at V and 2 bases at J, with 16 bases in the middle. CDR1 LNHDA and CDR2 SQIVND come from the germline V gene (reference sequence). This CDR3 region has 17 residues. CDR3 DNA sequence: TGTGCCAGTAGTATATTGGGTCAGGGGATGACCAAAAACATTCAGTACTTC. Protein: CASSILGQGMTKNIQYF.

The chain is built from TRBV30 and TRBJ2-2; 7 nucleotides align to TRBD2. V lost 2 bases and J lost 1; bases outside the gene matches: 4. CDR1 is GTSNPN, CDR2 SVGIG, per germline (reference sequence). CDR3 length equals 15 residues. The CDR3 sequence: CAWSLAEMNTGELFF. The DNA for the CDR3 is TGTGCCTGGAGTCTAGCGGAGATGAACACCGGGGAGCTGTTTTTT.

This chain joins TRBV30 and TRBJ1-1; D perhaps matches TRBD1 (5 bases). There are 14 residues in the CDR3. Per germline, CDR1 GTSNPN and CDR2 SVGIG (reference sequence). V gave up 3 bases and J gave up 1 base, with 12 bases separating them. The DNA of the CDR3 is TGTGCCTGGAGCGGCAAGCAGGGGAACACTGAAGCTTTCTTT. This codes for CAWSGKQGNTEAFF.

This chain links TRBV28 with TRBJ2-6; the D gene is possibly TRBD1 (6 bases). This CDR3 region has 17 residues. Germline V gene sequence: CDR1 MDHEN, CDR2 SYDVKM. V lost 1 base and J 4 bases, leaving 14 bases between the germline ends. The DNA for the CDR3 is TGTGCCAGCAGTTTATCCCCAGGGGTGAGGGGGGCCAACGTCCTGACTTTC. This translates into CASSLSPGVRGANVLTF.

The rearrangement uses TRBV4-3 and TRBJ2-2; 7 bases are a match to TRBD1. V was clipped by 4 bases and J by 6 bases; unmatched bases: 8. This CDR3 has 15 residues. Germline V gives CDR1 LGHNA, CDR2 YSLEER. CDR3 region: CASSPRQTGSGELFF. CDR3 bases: TGCGCCAGCAGCCCTCGACAGACAGGGTCCGGGGAGCTGTTTTTT.

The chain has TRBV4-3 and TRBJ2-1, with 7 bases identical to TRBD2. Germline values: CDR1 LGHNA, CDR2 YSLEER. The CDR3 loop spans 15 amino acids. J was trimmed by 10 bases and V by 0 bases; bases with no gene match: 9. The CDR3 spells CASSQDGEGLREQFF. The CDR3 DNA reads TGCGCCAGCAGCCAAGATGGGGAGGGCTTAAGGGAGCAGTTCTTC.

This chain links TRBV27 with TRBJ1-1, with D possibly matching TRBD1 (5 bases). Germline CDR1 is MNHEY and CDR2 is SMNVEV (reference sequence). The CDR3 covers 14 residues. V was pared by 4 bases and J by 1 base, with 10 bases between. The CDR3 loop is CASSSSGQNTEAFF. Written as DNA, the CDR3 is TGTGCCAGCAGTTCATCGGGGCAGAACACTGAAGCTTTCTTT.

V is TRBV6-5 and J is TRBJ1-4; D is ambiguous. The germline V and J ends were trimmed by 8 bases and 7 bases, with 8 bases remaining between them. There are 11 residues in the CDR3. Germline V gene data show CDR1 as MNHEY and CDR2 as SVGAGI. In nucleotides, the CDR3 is TGTGCCAGCGGTTCGTCTGAAAAACTGTTTTTT. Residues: CASGSSEKLFF.

CDR3 sequence: CGTINSPRGAGYGYTF. CDR3 DNA sequence: TGTGGGACCATAAATAGCCCCAGGGGGGCGGGCTATGGCTACACCTTC. The chain links TRBV27 to TRBJ1-2; 7 nucleotides agree with TRBD1. Germline CDR1 reads MNHEY; CDR2 reads SMNVEV (reference sequence). The CDR3 covers 16 residues.

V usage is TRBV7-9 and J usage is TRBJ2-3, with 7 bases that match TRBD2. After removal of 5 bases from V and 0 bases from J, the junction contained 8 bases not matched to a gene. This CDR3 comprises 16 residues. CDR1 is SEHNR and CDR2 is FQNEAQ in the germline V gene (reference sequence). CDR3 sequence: CASSPPGGESTDTQYF. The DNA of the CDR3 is TGTGCCAGCAGCCCCCCTGGGGGGGAAAGCACAGATACGCAGTATTTT.

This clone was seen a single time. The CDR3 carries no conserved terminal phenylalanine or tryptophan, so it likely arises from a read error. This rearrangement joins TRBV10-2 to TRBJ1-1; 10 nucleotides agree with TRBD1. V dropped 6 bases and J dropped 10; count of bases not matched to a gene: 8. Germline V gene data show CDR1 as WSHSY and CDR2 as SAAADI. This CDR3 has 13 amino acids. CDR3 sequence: CASSLGQGERAFL. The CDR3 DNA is TGCGCCAGCAGCCTCGGACAGGGGGAGAGAGCTTTCCTT.

The CDR3 nucleotides read TGTGCCAGCAGCACTAACCCGCCAAGATTCTCCTACGAGCAGTACTTC. Translated: CASSTNPPRFSYEQYF. The chain is built from TRBV7-8 and TRBJ2-7; no reliable D call. Trimming pared 5 bases from V and 0 bases from J, leaving 17 bases between. CDR1 SGHVS and CDR2 FQNEAQ come from the germline V gene. The CDR3 loop spans 16 amino acids.

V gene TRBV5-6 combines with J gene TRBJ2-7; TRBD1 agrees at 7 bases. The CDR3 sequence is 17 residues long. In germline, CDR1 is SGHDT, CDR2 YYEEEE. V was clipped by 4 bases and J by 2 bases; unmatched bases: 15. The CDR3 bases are TGTGCCAGCAGCGGGGGACAGACCGCGACGATAACCTACGAGCAGTACTTC. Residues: CASSGGQTATITYEQYF.